This TCR beta chain was recovered during a study of response to subunit inactivated influenza vaccine. This clonotype was picked up a small number of times. Each CDR3 protein is one row after TCRdb ran MiXCR on the RT-PCR reads. The data show about 170,000 distinct CDR3 sequences, with about 12% seen just once and over 25% held by the top ten. CDR3 length equals 15 residues. Germline lookup yields CDR1 SQVTM and CDR2 ANQGSEA. Trimming at V came to 3 bases and at J to 1 base, leaving 6 bases not matched to a gene. This same sample was also part of a study on T cells expressing NK-cell markers. In that study: The TCR beta cDNA came from 5'RACE template switching with UMIs.

The chain couples TRBV29-1 to TRBJ2-5; 9 bases align to TRBD2. Source: CD8+ T cells sorted from PBMCs, taken 11 to 12 days after vaccination. This clonotype was sampled from a man over 45 who received an inactivated influenza vaccine. This chain's CDR3 is CSVEERGAFQETQYF. CDR3 nucleotides: TGCAGCGTTGAGGAGCGGGGGGCCTTCCAAGAGACCCAGTACTTC.